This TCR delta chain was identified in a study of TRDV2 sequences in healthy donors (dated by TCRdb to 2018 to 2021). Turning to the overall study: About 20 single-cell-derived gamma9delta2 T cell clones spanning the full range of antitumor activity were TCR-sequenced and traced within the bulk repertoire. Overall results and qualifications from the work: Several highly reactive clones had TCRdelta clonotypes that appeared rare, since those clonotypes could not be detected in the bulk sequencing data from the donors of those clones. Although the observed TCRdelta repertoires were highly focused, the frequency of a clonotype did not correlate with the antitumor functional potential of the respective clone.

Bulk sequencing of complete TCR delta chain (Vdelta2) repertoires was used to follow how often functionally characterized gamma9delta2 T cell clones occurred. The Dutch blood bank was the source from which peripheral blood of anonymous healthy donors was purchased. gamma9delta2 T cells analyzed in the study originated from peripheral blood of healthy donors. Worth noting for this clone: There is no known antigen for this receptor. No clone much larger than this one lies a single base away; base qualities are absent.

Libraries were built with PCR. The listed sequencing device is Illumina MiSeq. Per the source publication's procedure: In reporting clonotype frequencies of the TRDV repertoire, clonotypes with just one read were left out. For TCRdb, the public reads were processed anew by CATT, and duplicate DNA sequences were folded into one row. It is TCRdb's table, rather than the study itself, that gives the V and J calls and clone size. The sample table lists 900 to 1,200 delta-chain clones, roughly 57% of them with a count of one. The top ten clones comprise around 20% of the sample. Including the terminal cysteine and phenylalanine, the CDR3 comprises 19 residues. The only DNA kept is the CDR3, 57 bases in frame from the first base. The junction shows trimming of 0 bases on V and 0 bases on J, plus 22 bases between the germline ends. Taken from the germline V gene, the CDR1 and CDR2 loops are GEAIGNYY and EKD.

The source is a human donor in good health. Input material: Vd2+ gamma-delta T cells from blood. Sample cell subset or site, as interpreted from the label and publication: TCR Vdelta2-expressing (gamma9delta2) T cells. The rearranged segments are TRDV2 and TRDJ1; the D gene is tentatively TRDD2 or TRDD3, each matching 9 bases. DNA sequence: TGTGCCTGTGACACCCCCTTCCTACAACTGGGGGAACACACCGATAAACTCATCTTT. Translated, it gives CACDTPFLQLGEHTDKLIF.